This TCR beta chain was retrieved from a study of blood T cells in healthy people across ages. This clonotype showed up many times. What it binds is not known. The authors ran a second PCR of roughly 6 to 12 cycles using a sample-barcoded 5' primer and a J-beta primer mix. In TCRdb, the 5' RACE reads were re-called with MiXCR into one record per CDR3 protein. The top ten hold 7.9% of the sample, which has 1.4 million to 1.5 million distinct CDR3 sequences, about 43% seen once. Points from the study as a whole: Roughly linear age-related decline in beta diversity appeared, significant by age around 42.

Investigators took roughly 9.5 milliliters of peripheral blood from every donor. They isolated at least 6 million PBMCs from each sample. V shed 4 bases and J 7 bases; nucleotides not matched to a gene: 6. Germline CDR1 MNHEY, CDR2 SMNVEV (reference sequence). The CDR3 is 14 amino acids. The chain has TRBV27 and TRBJ2-1, with TRBD1 matching 8 bases. This receptor was identified in a woman in her late teens or twenties in good health. Sample: blood. The CDR3 spells CASSSGQGVNEQFF. CDR3 DNA sequence: TGTGCCAGCAGTTCAGGACAGGGAGTAAATGAGCAGTTCTTC.